One and the same sample provided the 32 T cell receptor beta chains below, sequenced in a study of T-cell reconstitution after alpha-beta-depleted transplantation in children. As it was prepared, the TCRbeta library received unique molecular identifiers. TCRdb passed the PCR reads through MiXCR, listing each CDR3 protein once. Counted here are fewer than 1 million distinct CDR3 sequences, roughly 16% occurring once; the ten biggest clones make up roughly 5%. This specimen was PBMCs, mostly from graft donor cells, taken 360 days after TCRalphabeta/CD19-depleted stem cell transplant. Receptors were obtained from a male patient younger than 18 who had a stem cell transplant for acute lymphoblastic leukemia, so the T cells may come from the graft donor.

The chain couples TRBV5-1 to TRBJ1-2; TRBD1 might be the D (6 bases). This CDR3 contains 15 residues. Trimming removed 2 bases at V and 5 bases at J, with 16 bases between. Per germline, CDR1 SGHRS and CDR2 YFSETQ. The CDR3 here is CASSFGTGGPYGYTF. As DNA, the CDR3 is TGCGCCAGCAGCTTCGGGACCGGGGGCCCTTATGGCTACACCTTC.

The chain links TRBV7-3 to TRBJ2-1; 11 bases line up with TRBD2. The CDR3 is made up of 16 amino acids. The germline V gene has CDR1 SGHTA and CDR2 FQGTGA. J lost 6 bases, V lost 5 bases, and 9 bases had no gene match. In DNA, the CDR3 is TGTGCCAGCAGCATCCTAGCGGGAGGCCAGGGCAATGAGCAGTTCTTC. This encodes CASSILAGGQGNEQFF.

This clonotype was counted a few times. The chain couples TRBV29-1 to TRBJ2-5; D ambiguous. Trimming left V 8 bases short and J 5 bases short, with 15 bases between. The CDR3 is made up of 12 amino acids. Germline V CDR1 and CDR2: SQVTM, ANQGSEA. CDR3 DNA: TGCAGCCTCCGGACCAGACGGGAGACCCAGTACTTC. It encodes CSLRTRRETQYF.

Ten or more counts support this clonotype. The chain has TRBV7-6 and TRBJ1-5, with D hard to call. V shed 1 base and J shed 2 bases, with 6 bases lying between them. The CDR3 sequence is 14 residues long. Germline-derived CDR1 and CDR2 are SGHVS and FNYEAQ. CDR3 region: CASSLVEGNQPQHF. The CDR3, as DNA: TGTGCCAGCAGCTTAGTGGAGGGCAATCAGCCCCAGCATTTT.

Many counts were recorded for this clonotype. V gene TRBV7-2 combines with J gene TRBJ2-7; 7 nucleotides line up with TRBD1. V shed 2 bases and J 3 bases; nucleotides not matched to a gene: 4. Germline V gene lookup returns CDR1 SGHTA and CDR2 FQGNSA. The CDR3 is 14 residues long. Here the CDR3 DNA reads TGTGCCAGCAGCTTACAGACAGGGCTCTACGAGCAGTACTTC. Protein product: CASSLQTGLYEQYF.

The chain employs TRBV12-3 or TRBV12-4 and TRBJ2-1, with D perhaps TRBD2 (6 bases). The CDR3 loop spans 13 amino acids. V was shortened by 6 bases and J by 9 bases, with 15 bases between the two germline ends. CDR3 nucleotides: TGTGCCAGCAGCGTAAGGGAGGTCGGTGAGCAGTTCTTC. It translates to CASSVREVGEQFF.

The genes are TRBV25-1 and TRBJ2-7, with 10 nucleotides matching TRBD1. CDR3 size: 15 residues. Germline CDR1 reads MGHDK; CDR2 reads SYGVNS. J gave up 7 bases and V 3 bases, and 9 bases lay outside the gene matches. DNA for the CDR3: TGTGCCAGCAGTGACTGGGACAGGGGAACGTTTGAGCAGTACTTC. This gives the protein CASSDWDRGTFEQYF.

At least ten counts were recorded for this clonotype. This chain uses TRBV29-1 with TRBJ2-5; D may be TRBD1 or TRBD2 (5 bases each). Per the germline V gene, CDR1 is SQVTM and CDR2 is ANQGSEA. This CDR3 comprises 12 residues. With 4 bases removed from V and 5 bases from J, the gap between germline ends came to 11 bases. DNA of the CDR3: TGCAGCGTTGTAGTGGGGGTGGAGACCCAGTACTTC. This translates into CSVVVGVETQYF. Supplemented by reference TRBV29-1 and TRBJ2-5, the full variable domain reads SAVISQKPSRDICQRGTSLTIQCQVDSQVTMMFWYRQQPGQSLTLIATANQGSEATYESGFVIDKFPISRPNLTFSTLTVSNMSPEDSSIYLCSVVVGVETQYFGPGTRLLVL.

This clonotype was detected a few times. This rearrangement joins TRBV4-1 to TRBJ2-5; D is possibly TRBD2 (6 bases). CDR3 length: 20 residues. Germline lookup yields CDR1 MGHRA and CDR2 YSYEKL. With 0 bases removed from V and 2 bases from J, the gap between germline ends came to 25 bases. The CDR3 bases are TGCGCCAGCAGCCAAGATCGGGCTTACGGGGCCCCTCGGGAGCAAGAGACCCAGTACTTC. Translating gives CASSQDRAYGAPREQETQYF.

Only a few counts were recorded for this clonotype. The chain combines TRBV15 with TRBJ1-4; no reliable D call. V was trimmed by 0 bases and J by 8 bases, leaving 13 bases between them. This CDR3 has 15 residues. Germline V gene sequence: CDR1 LNHNV, CDR2 YYDKDF (reference sequence). CDR3 region: CATSRDLHAFEKLFF. The CDR3 nucleotides read TGTGCCACCAGCAGAGATCTCCACGCCTTCGAAAAACTGTTTTTT.

The chain combines TRBV9 with TRBJ2-2; D uncertain. V was trimmed by 0 bases and J by 3 bases, leaving 6 bases between them. The CDR3 loop spans 14 amino acids. The germline V gene encodes CDR1 SGDLS and CDR2 YYNGEE. CDR3 coding DNA: TGTGCCAGCAGCGTAGAGGGTTACACCGGGGAGCTGTTTTTT. Its protein is CASSVEGYTGELFF.

The chain is built from TRBV20-1 and TRBJ1-5; the D is unclear. From germline, CDR1 is DFQATT and CDR2 SNEGSKA (reference sequence). The CDR3 length is 16 residues. The CDR3 sequence is CSPVGRNDYSNQPQHF. The DNA of the CDR3 is TGCAGCCCTGTGGGTAGGAATGACTATAGCAATCAGCCCCAGCATTTT.

In this sample, this clonotype turned up many times. The J gene is TRBJ2-2, the V gene TRBV7-7, with TRBD2 matching 8 bases. V was pared by 2 bases and J by 9 bases, with 5 bases of the junction left unmatched. CDR3 size: 14 residues. Germline CDR1 reads SSHAT; CDR2 reads FNYEAQ (reference sequence). The CDR3 DNA reads TGTGCCAGCAGCTTATTGGCGGGAGGTCGGGAGCTGTTTTTT. This gives the protein CASSLLAGGRELFF.

The chain combines TRBV7-9 with TRBJ2-2, with no clear D. V lost 5 bases, J lost 0 bases, and 16 bases lay in between. CDR3 length: 17 residues. Germline assignment: CDR1 SEHNR and CDR2 FQNEAQ (reference sequence). CDR3 sequence (DNA): TGTGCCAGCAGCCCAAGACGGAACCACGCGAACACCGGGGAGCTGTTTTTT. Translated, it gives CASSPRRNHANTGELFF.

The chain has TRBV12-3 or TRBV12-4 and TRBJ2-1, with D perhaps matching TRBD1 (6 bases). V was trimmed by 3 bases and J by 5 bases, leaving 14 bases between them. This CDR3 is 15 amino acids long. The CDR3 reads CASSLRAGENNEQFF. DNA for the CDR3: TGTGCCAGCAGTTTGCGCGCAGGGGAAAACAATGAGCAGTTCTTC.

This clonotype was picked up a small number of times. J is TRBJ2-1 and V is TRBV11-1, with D unresolved. The CDR3 is made up of 13 amino acids. Trimming left V 5 bases short and J 8 bases short, with 13 bases between. From germline, CDR1 is SGHAT and CDR2 FQDESV (reference sequence). As DNA, the CDR3 is TGTGCCAGCAGCGCTCTTGGAAGCCATGAGCAGTTCTTC. It yields the protein CASSALGSHEQFF.

The CDR3 region has the DNA TGTGCCAGCAGCTTAGGGCCATCCTATACGCAGTATTTT. It is translated as CASSLGPSYTQYF. The chain recombines TRBV5-5 with TRBJ2-3, with unresolved D. CDR1 SGHKS and CDR2 YYEKEE come from the germline V gene (reference sequence). CDR3 length: 13 amino acids. V shed 2 bases and J shed 7 bases, with 11 bases lying between them.

The rearrangement links TRBV12-3 or TRBV12-4 to TRBJ2-3, with 8 nucleotides matching TRBD2. V was pared by 5 bases and J by 4 bases, with 11 bases of the junction left unmatched. CDR3 length equals 16 residues. CDR3 nucleotides: TGTGCCAGCAGTGAAATGGGACTAGTTGGCGCAGATACGCAGTATTTT. Translated: CASSEMGLVGADTQYF.

The rearrangement links TRBV10-3 to TRBJ2-5; the D is unclear. Germline loops: CDR1 ENHRY, CDR2 SYGVKD. V shed 2 bases and J shed 1 base, with 5 bases lying between them. This CDR3 contains 13 residues. DNA of the CDR3: TGTGCCATCAGTGAGGGATCCCAAGAGACCCAGTACTTC. It translates to CAISEGSQETQYF.

The chain employs TRBV12-3 or TRBV12-4 and TRBJ2-5; 7 bases align to TRBD1. The length of the CDR3 is 13 residues. V gave up 7 bases and J gave up 6 bases; unmatched junction bases: 8. The CDR3 nucleotides read TGTGCCAGCAACAAAGGGGGCCGAAAGACCCAGTACTTC. It yields the protein CASNKGGRKTQYF.

This clonotype was seen only a few times. The V call is TRBV9, the J call TRBJ2-7, with 8 bases matching TRBD1. The CDR3 spans 16 residues. Germline-derived CDR1 and CDR2 are SGDLS and YYNGEE. V shed 1 base and J 6 bases; nucleotides not matched to a gene: 12. As DNA, the CDR3 is TGTGCCAGCAGCGTATCCCAAGGCAGGGGGCAGGGCGAGCAGTACTTC. Amino acids: CASSVSQGRGQGEQYF.

This clonotype was seen a few times. The V gene is TRBV12-3 or TRBV12-4, the J gene TRBJ1-3; D remains ambiguous. V lost 6 bases and J lost 2, with 8 bases in between. The CDR3 runs to 13 residues. Here the CDR3 reads CASSEFPGNTIYF. DNA for the CDR3: TGTGCCAGCAGCGAATTTCCTGGAAACACCATATATTTT.

The chain links TRBV7-9 to TRBJ1-5; perhaps TRBD1 as D (6 bases). The V and J ends lost 6 bases and 7 bases respectively, with 19 bases between them. CDR1 is SEHNR and CDR2 is FQNEAQ in the germline V gene (reference sequence). The CDR3 is made up of 15 amino acids. CDR3 loop: CASSSTTGFWQPQHF. The CDR3 DNA sequence: TGTGCCAGCAGTTCTACCACAGGGTTCTGGCAGCCCCAGCATTTT.

The chain couples TRBV20-1 to TRBJ2-7; 9 bases agree with TRBD1. CDR1 and CDR2 from the germline V gene are DFQATT and SNEGSKA (reference sequence). J lost 6 bases, V lost 3 bases, and 15 bases had no gene match. The CDR3 has 16 amino acids. The CDR3 DNA is TGCAGTGCTAGCCCCCGGACCGGGACAGGGTTTACCGAGCAGTACTTC. Its protein is CSASPRTGTGFTEQYF.

This clonotype was picked up many times. The chain has TRBV5-1 and TRBJ2-7; 12 bases line up with TRBD2. CDR1 is SGHRS, CDR2 YFSETQ, per germline. The CDR3 sequence is 15 residues long. J gave up 2 bases and V 2 bases, and 2 bases lay outside the gene matches. CDR3 sequence: CASSFGLAGTYEQYF. CDR3 DNA: TGCGCCAGCAGCTTTGGACTAGCGGGAACCTACGAGCAGTACTTC. The entire variable domain, with the rest obtained from reference TRBV5-1 and TRBJ2-7, is as follows: KAGVTQTPRYLIKTRGQQVTLSCSPISGHRSVSWYQQTPGQGLQFLFEYFSETQRNKGNFPGRFSGRQFSNSRSEMNVSTLELGDSALYLCASSFGLAGTYEQYFGPGTRLTVT.

Only a few counts were recorded for this clonotype. The CDR3 here is CASSLGGTLIYNEQFF. CDR3 nucleotides: TGTGCCAGCAGTTTGGGAGGGACTCTAATCTACAATGAGCAGTTCTTC. This rearrangement joins TRBV27 to TRBJ2-1; 7 nucleotides align to TRBD2. The CDR3 loop spans 16 amino acids. V lost 3 bases and J lost 3; bases outside the gene matches: 8. Looked up from germline, CDR1 is MNHEY and CDR2 is SMNVEV (reference sequence).

CDR3 sequence reads: CATSQTSEHEQFF. The CDR3, as DNA: TGTGCCACCAGCCAGACTAGCGAGCATGAGCAGTTCTTC. This chain connects TRBV15 to TRBJ2-1; 8 bases map to TRBD2. Germline V gives CDR1 LNHNV, CDR2 YYDKDF (reference sequence). The CDR3 covers 13 residues. V dropped 5 bases and J dropped 8; count of bases not matched to a gene: 5.

The chain combines TRBV29-1 with TRBJ2-7; no definite D call. Germline V gives CDR1 SQVTM, CDR2 ANQGSEA. With 3 bases removed from V and 3 bases from J, the gap between germline ends came to 9 bases. The CDR3 runs 12 residues. The CDR3 loop reads CSVEMGLYEQYF. CDR3 bases: TGCAGCGTTGAGATGGGTCTCTACGAGCAGTACTTC.

On this clonotype itself: A much larger clone sits a single nucleotide away, making a read error possible. The rearrangement joins TRBV12-3 or TRBV12-4 to TRBJ2-3; D might be TRBD1 or TRBD2, each matching 6 bases. The CDR3 sequence is 15 residues long. CDR3 sequence: CASAQVGGHTDSQYF. CDR3 nucleotides: TGTGCCAGCGCGCAGGTTGGGGGGCACACAGATTCGCAGTATTTT.

This clonotype was picked up many times. V gene TRBV7-6 combines with J gene TRBJ2-1, with D hard to call. Germline loops: CDR1 SGHVS, CDR2 FNYEAQ. CDR3 length equals 16 residues. With 5 bases removed from V and 0 bases from J, the gap between germline ends came to 14 bases. The DNA for the CDR3 is TGTGCCAGCAGCCCCAGCCTAAAGAGCTCCTACAATGAGCAGTTCTTC. This encodes CASSPSLKSSYNEQFF.

This clonotype was detected many times. The chain joins TRBV25-1 to TRBJ2-7, with 9 bases that match TRBD1. Germline lookup yields CDR1 MGHDK and CDR2 SYGVNS. This CDR3 region has 15 residues. With 0 bases clipped from V and 5 bases from J, the junction kept 5 bases outside the gene matches. In DNA form, the CDR3 reads TGTGCCAGCAGTGAATACCGAACAGGGGGCCACGAGCAGTACTTC. Amino acid sequence: CASSEYRTGGHEQYF.

The chain combines TRBV12-3 or TRBV12-4 with TRBJ2-1, with 7 nucleotides matching TRBD2. The CDR3 runs to 12 residues. V gave up 3 bases and J gave up 9 bases; unmatched junction bases: 2. In DNA, the CDR3 is TGTGCCAGCAGTTTTTGGGGGGGTGAGCAGTTCTTC. Translation gives CASSFWGGEQFF.